A single sample gave rise to the 28 T cell receptor beta chains below, sequenced in a study of cytomegalovirus exposure and HLA in healthy donors (dated by TCRdb to between 2016 and 2019). The library was generated by the immunoSEQ multiplex PCR assay. A mixture of 60 forward primers for TCR Vbeta segments and 13 reverse primers for TCR Jbeta segments was used in the multiplex PCR. TCRdb's version of the immuneACCESS table is confined to in-frame rearrangements and falls short of the full clone set. An unresolved V gene accounts for under half of the shortfall where checked; the remainder is of unknown origin. The sample profile shows some 92,000 clones; approximately 80% of them were found once. In total, the top ten clones hold around 3% of the sample. The specimen sequenced was PBMCs. Receptors originate from a man aged 25-45 years in good health and CMV-seronegative.

In this sample, this clone turned up once. The rearrangement links TRBV7-6 to TRBJ2-5, with D possibly TRBD1 on 8 matching bases. Between the trimmed V and J ends, which lost 3 bases and 5 bases, there was a span of 16 bases. The CDR3 length is 15 residues. The germline CDR1 and CDR2 sequences are SGHVS and FNYEAQ. The CDR3 nucleotides read TGTGCCAGCAGCTTCCCCGGACAGGGAGGGGAGACCCAGTACTTC. This gives the protein CASSFPGQGGETQYF.

The chain employs TRBV5-1 and TRBJ2-2, with TRBD1 matching over 10 bases. This CDR3 has 17 amino acids. CDR1 is SGHRS, CDR2 YFSETQ, per germline. V lost 3 bases, J lost 0 bases, and 5 bases stayed unmatched. As DNA, the CDR3 is TGCGCCAGCAGCTGGGCGGACAGGGGGGCGAACACCGGGGAGCTGTTTTTT. Encoded protein: CASSWADRGANTGELFF.

The rearrangement joins TRBV10-1 to TRBJ2-1; perhaps TRBD1 as D (7 bases). The CDR3 runs 14 residues. Germline CDR1 reads WNHNN; CDR2 reads SYGVQD (reference sequence). Between the trimmed V and J ends, which lost 3 bases and 7 bases, there was a span of 13 bases. DNA for the CDR3: TGCGCCAGCAGTGACCCGACAGGGAGGAATGAGCAGTTCTTC. As protein: CASSDPTGRNEQFF.

The count of this clone is one. The V gene is TRBV7-9, the J gene TRBJ1-6; maybe TRBD1 (5 bases). Trimming took off 2 bases at V and 7 bases at J, with 12 bases between the two ends. The CDR3 totals 15 residues. The germline V gene has CDR1 SEHNR and CDR2 FQNEAQ (reference sequence). The CDR3 is CASSLNAGQNSPLHF. The CDR3 DNA reads as TGTGCCAGCAGCTTAAATGCGGGGCAAAATTCACCCCTCCACTTT.

V usage is TRBV30 and J usage is TRBJ1-3; 7 positions agree with TRBD1. Germline CDR1 is GTSNPN and CDR2 is SVGIG (reference sequence). The CDR3 runs to 15 residues. The V and J ends lost 3 bases and 2 bases, in that order; junction bases with no gene match: 7. Written as DNA, the CDR3 is TGTGCCTGGAGAAGACAGGGTCAGCCTGGAAACACCATATATTTT. Its protein is CAWRRQGQPGNTIYF.

The V gene is TRBV9, the J gene TRBJ2-7; 8 bases agree with TRBD1. From germline, CDR1 is SGDLS and CDR2 YYNGEE. The CDR3 loop spans 15 amino acids. The V gene end was trimmed by 4 bases and the J gene end by 3 bases; junction bases not matched to a gene: 9. The CDR3 DNA reads TGTGCCAGCAGCCTCGGGACAGGAGGAGGCTACGAGCAGTACTTC. Amino acids: CASSLGTGGGYEQYF.

The V call is TRBV27, the J call TRBJ1-4; the match to TRBD1 covers 12 bases. This CDR3 has 16 amino acids. CDR1 and CDR2 (germline): MNHEY, SMNVEV (reference sequence). V lost 3 bases and J lost 5; bases outside the gene matches: 4. The CDR3: CASSFRDRGRNEKLFF. The CDR3, as DNA: TGTGCCAGCAGTTTCCGGGACAGGGGGCGGAATGAAAAACTGTTTTTT.

This sequence joins TRBV29-1 and TRBJ1-2; 10 bases line up with TRBD1. The CDR3 has 14 residues. In germline, CDR1 is SQVTM, CDR2 ANQGSEA. V shed 3 bases and J 6 bases; nucleotides not matched to a gene: 7. CDR3 in DNA: TGCAGCGTTGAGGTAGGACAGGGGGAGAATGGCTACACCTTC. Protein: CSVEVGQGENGYTF.

This chain uses TRBV28 with TRBJ1-4; perhaps TRBD1 as D (5 bases). The V gene's germline CDR1 is MDHEN and CDR2 SYDVKM. V lost 8 bases and J lost 13, with 14 bases in between. The CDR3 runs to 11 residues. The CDR3 loop reads CASGGGIGLFF. CDR3 bases: TGTGCCAGCGGGGGGGGGATTGGACTGTTTTTT.

The J gene is TRBJ2-5, the V gene TRBV5-4; TRBD1 matches 8 bases. V trimming: 2 bases; J trimming: 2 bases; junction bases outside the gene matches: 5. CDR1 is SGHNT and CDR2 is YYREEE in the germline V gene (reference sequence). This CDR3 has 15 residues. The CDR3 here is CASSLRDRPQETQYF. The DNA of the CDR3 is TGTGCCAGCAGCTTAAGGGACAGGCCTCAAGAGACCCAGTACTTC.

This chain links TRBV4-1 with TRBJ1-4; 9 positions agree with TRBD1. This CDR3 contains 16 residues. The germline V gene encodes CDR1 MGHRA and CDR2 YSYEKL. V was clipped by 1 base and J by 5 bases; unmatched bases: 5. In DNA, the CDR3 is TGCGCCAGCAGCCAAGCAACCGGGACAGGGAATGAAAAACTGTTTTTT. Amino acid sequence: CASSQATGTGNEKLFF.

The chain links TRBV6-1 to TRBJ1-5; 10 bases line up with TRBD1. This CDR3 has 14 amino acids. With 6 bases clipped from V and 6 bases from J, the junction kept 5 bases outside the gene matches. The germline CDR1 and CDR2 sequences are MNHNS and SASEGT. Written as DNA, the CDR3 is TGTGCCAGCAGGAGGACAGGGGGTAGTCAGCCCCAGCATTTT. Translation gives CASRRTGGSQPQHF.

This clone has a handful of counts. V gene TRBV6-1 combines with J gene TRBJ1-5, with unresolved D. This CDR3 is built from 13 residues. Trimming shortened V by 6 bases and J by 3 bases, and 9 bases separated the two germline ends. CDR1 MNHNS and CDR2 SASEGT come from the germline V gene. CDR3 nucleotide sequence: TGTGCCAGCAGGGGCCCCCACAATCAGCCCCAGCATTTT. Translating gives CASRGPHNQPQHF.

The V and J genes are TRBV10-3 and TRBJ1-1; the D gene is possibly TRBD1 (6 bases). CDR1 is ENHRY, CDR2 SYGVKD, per germline. V lost 3 bases and J lost 4, with 18 bases in between. The CDR3 contains 16 residues. DNA for the CDR3: TGTGCCATCAGTGAACCTCATGGGGGCCGGGGCACTGAAGCTTTCTTT. Its translation is CAISEPHGGRGTEAFF.

The chain uses TRBV7-2 and TRBJ2-7; D gene unclear. Germline lookup yields CDR1 SGHTA and CDR2 FQGNSA. Trimming pared 5 bases from V and 7 bases from J, leaving 12 bases between. The CDR3 spans 12 residues. CDR3 nucleotides: TGTGCCAGCAGCCCACATACCGGGGAGCAGTACTTC. Translation gives CASSPHTGEQYF.

This sequence joins TRBV10-3 and TRBJ1-2, with no clear D. The CDR3 is 13 residues long. Trimming cost V 2 bases and J 7 bases, with 11 bases left between them. Germline V CDR1 and CDR2: ENHRY, SYGVKD. CDR3 sequence reads: CAISERPEGGYTF. CDR3 DNA: TGTGCCATCAGTGAGCGTCCCGAGGGTGGCTACACCTTC.

The chain is built from TRBV10-3 and TRBJ1-2; maybe TRBD1 (6 bases). The V end lost 0 bases, the J end lost 8 bases, and 10 bases lay between the germline ends. Germline CDR1 reads ENHRY; CDR2 reads SYGVKD. The CDR3 is 13 residues long. CDR3 amino acids: CAISESGGRGYTF. DNA of the CDR3: TGTGCCATCAGTGAGTCCGGGGGGCGCGGCTACACCTTC.

The chain recombines TRBV29-1 with TRBJ2-7; 8 nucleotides align to TRBD1. The germline V gene encodes CDR1 SQVTM and CDR2 ANQGSEA. There are 15 residues in the CDR3. V lost 2 bases, J lost 4 bases, and 10 bases stayed unmatched. The CDR3 loop reads CSVEKFRQGRYEQYF. Written as DNA, the CDR3 is TGCAGCGTTGAAAAGTTCCGACAGGGGAGGTACGAGCAGTACTTC.

This clone was seen once. The rearrangement links TRBV5-4 to TRBJ2-1, with unresolved D. The V and J ends lost 4 bases and 4 bases respectively, with 15 bases between them. CDR1 and CDR2 from the germline V gene are SGHNT and YYREEE (reference sequence). The CDR3 has 15 residues. As DNA, the CDR3 is TGTGCCAGCAGCCACTTTGCGCCACAGTACAATGAGCAGTTCTTC. Protein product: CASSHFAPQYNEQFF.

This clone has only one observation. V is TRBV7-9 and J is TRBJ1-4, with 7 positions matching TRBD1. V lost 5 bases, J lost 8 bases, and 5 bases stayed unmatched. CDR1 is SEHNR, CDR2 FQNEAQ, per germline (reference sequence). This CDR3 contains 13 residues. The CDR3 region has the DNA TGTGCCAGCAGCCGACAGGGTGAGGAAAAACTGTTTTTT. This codes for CASSRQGEEKLFF. The whole variable domain, remainder taken from reference TRBV7-9 and TRBJ1-4, is DTGVSQNPRHKITKRGQNVTFRCDPISEHNRLYWYRQTLGQGPEFLTYFQNEAQLEKSRLLSDRFSAERPKGSFSTLEIQRTEQGDSAMYLCASSRQGEEKLFFGSGTQLSVL.

CDR3 residues: CASSLDIGSSYNSPLHF. The CDR3 bases are TGTGCCAGCAGCTTAGATATAGGGAGCTCCTATAATTCACCCCTCCACTTT. V and J are TRBV7-9 and TRBJ1-6; D is unclear. The germline V gene has CDR1 SEHNR and CDR2 FQNEAQ (reference sequence). The germline V and J ends were trimmed by 1 base and 0 bases, with 10 bases remaining between them. This CDR3 is 17 amino acids long.

The V call is TRBV18, the J call TRBJ2-7; 8 bases fit TRBD1. The CDR3 covers 16 residues. V shed 3 bases, J shed 5 bases, and the junction held 12 bases outside the gene matches. From germline, CDR1 is KGHSH and CDR2 LQKENI. CDR3 sequence reads: CASSPLPGQGNNEQYF. The CDR3 bases are TGTGCCAGCTCACCCCTCCCCGGACAGGGTAACAACGAGCAGTACTTC. The full variable domain, with the rest looked up from reference TRBV18 and TRBJ2-7, is NAGVMQNPRHLVRRRGQEARLRCSPMKGHSHVYWYRQLPEEGLKFMVYLQKENIIDESGMPKERFSAEFPKEGPSILRIQQVVRGDSAAYFCASSPLPGQGNNEQYFGPGTRLTVT.

The CDR3: CASSEALRQGPDQPQHF. The DNA of the CDR3 is TGTGCCAGCAGTGAAGCTCTGCGACAGGGTCCGGATCAGCCCCAGCATTTT. The chain links TRBV6-1 to TRBJ1-5; 7 positions agree with TRBD1. The junction had 10 bases not matched to a gene; V was cut back by 0 bases and J by 5 bases. The CDR3 is 17 residues long. Germline V gene lookup returns CDR1 MNHNS and CDR2 SASEGT.

The chain links TRBV5-4 to TRBJ2-7; TRBD1 matches at 8 bases. The CDR3 spans 15 residues. Germline trimming cut 4 bases from V and 3 bases from J; bases unmatched to any gene: 9. Per the germline V gene, CDR1 is SGHNT and CDR2 is YYREEE (reference sequence). This CDR3 is CASSAGQVEFYEQYF. CDR3 DNA sequence: TGTGCCAGCAGCGCGGGACAGGTCGAATTCTACGAGCAGTACTTC.

This chain connects TRBV9 to TRBJ2-1; TRBD1 matches at 7 bases. CDR1 is SGDLS and CDR2 is YYNGEE in the germline V gene. The J segment lost 2 bases and the V segment lost 3 bases, leaving 5 bases of the junction unmatched. This CDR3 is built from 15 residues. The CDR3 DNA sequence: TGTGCCAGCAGCGCCGGGACAGCTACCTACAATGAGCAGTTCTTC. Residues: CASSAGTATYNEQFF.

V usage is TRBV7-3 and J usage is TRBJ2-2, with a possible D match to TRBD2 (6 bases). The V end lost 1 base, the J end lost 0 bases, and 9 bases lay between the germline ends. CDR1 SGHTA and CDR2 FQGTGA come from the germline V gene. The CDR3 has 16 amino acids. The CDR3 sequence is CASSLIGGTNTGELFF. CDR3 nucleotides: TGTGCCAGCAGCTTAATCGGAGGGACGAACACCGGGGAGCTGTTTTTT.

The gene calls are TRBV10-3 and TRBJ1-2; 7 positions agree with TRBD1. The CDR3 extends over 11 amino acids. The germline V gene encodes CDR1 ENHRY and CDR2 SYGVKD. With 10 bases clipped from V and 4 bases from J, the junction kept 3 bases outside the gene matches. In nucleotides, the CDR3 is TGTGCCACGCGGGACAGCTATGGCTACACCTTC. Translated, it gives CATRDSYGYTF.

The chain combines TRBV18 with TRBJ1-1, with a tentative D call TRBD1 (6 bases). The germline CDR1 and CDR2 sequences are KGHSH and LQKENI. The CDR3 covers 13 residues. Deletions cut 5 bases from V and 1 base from J, with 8 bases between. The CDR3 region has the DNA TGTGCCAGCTCAGAACAGGGGAACACTGAAGCTTTCTTT. Its protein is CASSEQGNTEAFF.